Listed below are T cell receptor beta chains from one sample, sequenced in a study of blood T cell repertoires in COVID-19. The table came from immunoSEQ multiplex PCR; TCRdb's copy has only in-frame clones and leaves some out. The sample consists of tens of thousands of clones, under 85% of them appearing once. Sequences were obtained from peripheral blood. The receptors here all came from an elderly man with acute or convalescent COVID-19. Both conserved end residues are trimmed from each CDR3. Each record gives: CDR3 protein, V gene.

CDR3aa: ASSLEIDRVHGELF
v_gene: TRBV11-2

CDR3aa: ASSLGQGYGYT
v_gene: TRBV7-9

CDR3aa: ASSIPKRSSGGAETQY
v_gene: TRBV19

CDR3aa: ASSPPRRAAQETQY
v_gene: TRBV18

CDR3aa: ASSNRGSNQPQH
v_gene: TRBV6-5

CDR3aa: ASSTGTGGLTDTQY
v_gene: TRBV5-1

CDR3aa: ASRPGQGYTGELF
v_gene: TRBV27

CDR3aa: ASSSWGGYTEAF
v_gene: TRBV19

CDR3aa: ASSYFPLTDTQY
v_gene: TRBV6-6

CDR3aa: ASSAGRVIGGYT
v_gene: TRBV9

CDR3aa: ASSREVGNSNQPQH
v_gene: TRBV2

CDR3aa: ASSGDLGRAGPQF
v_gene: TRBV7-9

CDR3aa: ASSYFVAGGRYEQY
v_gene: TRBV6-5

CDR3aa: ASSPRDRAGQPQH
v_gene: TRBV2

CDR3aa: ASSEAIQETQY
v_gene: TRBV6-1

CDR3aa: ASSEARGLLYVRGYT
v_gene: TRBV6-1

CDR3aa: ASSLVGGRGNTGELF
v_gene: TRBV5-1

CDR3aa: ASSQVSLTGELF
v_gene: TRBV4-3

CDR3aa: ASSQVTGVFDYGYT
v_gene: TRBV3-1/TRBV3-2

CDR3aa: ASSLRQGWADTQY
v_gene: TRBV7-9

CDR3aa: ASRSNILSYGYT
v_gene: TRBV2

CDR3aa: ASSEGAGGPGEQF
v_gene: TRBV10-2

CDR3aa: ASSWVGGANEQF
v_gene: TRBV27

CDR3aa: SASSLVRQGGEQF
v_gene: TRBV20-1

CDR3aa: ASSRIGQAYNEKLF
v_gene: TRBV5-1

CDR3aa: ASSTGVGSTDTQY
v_gene: TRBV19

CDR3aa: ASSLFVSGDTEAF
v_gene: TRBV5-1

CDR3aa: ASGSQRASTDTQY
v_gene: TRBV12-5

CDR3aa: ASSDQASTGELF
v_gene: TRBV10-1

CDR3aa: ASSLGMIAGGLQTQY
v_gene: TRBV5-1

CDR3aa: ASKTDSNSNQPQH
v_gene: TRBV2

CDR3aa: ASSLGRETQY
v_gene: TRBV7-9

CDR3aa: ASSSWRAESTGNTIY
v_gene: TRBV7-6

CDR3aa: ASSVGAASGNTIY
v_gene: TRBV9

CDR3aa: ASSYDRAGYGYT
v_gene: TRBV19